These T cell receptor beta chains were read from a single sample in a study of T cells in Graves' hyperthyroidism and ophthalmopathy. TCRdb re-called the multiplex PCR reads through MiXCR, storing one row per CDR3 protein. This sample has around 300,000 distinct CDR3 sequences, with roughly 20% found just once. Sequenced material: blood. These receptor sequences come from a young man with Graves' ophthalmopathy. The CDR3 runs from the conserved cysteine through the conserved F or W. The order of the fields is V gene, clone size, J gene, D gene, CDR3 DNA, CDR3 protein. D genes are given only for firm matches. Where a row states a size, it is once, few, many or the class of an expanded clone; other rows omit it.

TRBV28	few	TRBJ2-1	NA	TGTGCCAGCAGTTTAAAAAGCTCCTACAATGAGCAGTTCTTC	CASSLKSSYNEQFF
TRBV7-8	few	TRBJ1-6	NA	TGTGCCAGCAGCTTAGGGGGAGTTTCACCCCTCCACTTT	CASSLGGVSPLHF
TRBV18	few	TRBJ2-1	NA	TGTGCCAGCTCCGGGACTTTCAGATCAGACAATGAGCAGTTCTTC	CASSGTFRSDNEQFF
TRBV30	many	TRBJ2-7	NA	TGTGCCTGGAGGGACAACTACGAGCAGTACTTC	CAWRDNYEQYF
TRBV11-2	once	TRBJ2-6	TRBD2	TGTGCCAGCTGCCCCGGGAGGGGGTCGGCTGGGGCCAACGTCCTGACTTTC	CASCPGRGSAGANVLTF
TRBV5-8	NA	TRBJ1-5	TRBD1	TGTGTCAGCAGCTTGGCACGAACAGACAGGGTGGGTCAGCCCCAGCATTTT	CVSSLARTDRVGQPQHF
TRBV30	once	TRBJ1-1	NA	TGTGCCATCCGGCTGGGCGGGAACACTGAAGCTTTCTTT	CAIRLGGNTEAFF
TRBV28	few	TRBJ1-2	TRBD1	TGTGCCAGCCGGGAGGGGGCAGGGCCGGGGGGCTACACCTTC	CASREGAGPGGYTF
TRBV7-9	NA	TRBJ2-5	TRBD2	TGTGCCAGCAGCTTAGGAGGGACTAGCGGAGAGACCCAGTACTTC	CASSLGGTSGETQYF
TRBV28	many	TRBJ1-5	NA	TGTGCCAGCAGTTTACACGGCAGCAATCAGCCCCAGCATTTT	CASSLHGSNQPQHF
TRBV5-6	many	TRBJ1-5	NA	TGTGCCAGCAGCTTCGGTAATCAGCCCCAGCATTTT	CASSFGNQPQHF
TRBV9	few	TRBJ2-5	NA	TGTGCCAGCTCGGCCGGACTTTTTAAAGAGACCCAGTACTTC	CASSAGLFKETQYF
TRBV30	few	TRBJ2-7	NA	TGTGCCTGGAGTCCTAGGGCCTACGAGCAGTACTTC	CAWSPRAYEQYF